The present TCR beta chain was sequenced within a study of technical replicates of blood from several donors. On this clone: Relative to the germline gene, one junction end is altered; a read error may explain this.

Germline V CDR1 and CDR2: SSHAT, FNYEAQ (reference sequence). The length of the CDR3 is 17 residues. The repertoire was sequenced with immunoSEQ multiplex PCR; TCRdb's copy has only in-frame clones and lacks some. This sample carries tens of thousands of clones, around 94% of them seen once, and the ten largest clones take roughly 0.37%. The source of this sequence is a human donor in good health. The specimen was T cells isolated from PBMCs. The chain recombines TRBV7-7 with TRBJ2-2; 10 bases line up with TRBD2. CDR3: CASSLRVLAGSTGELFF. Here the CDR3 DNA reads TGTGCTAGCAGCTTACGTGTACTAGCGGGATCCACCGGGGAGCTGTTTTTT.